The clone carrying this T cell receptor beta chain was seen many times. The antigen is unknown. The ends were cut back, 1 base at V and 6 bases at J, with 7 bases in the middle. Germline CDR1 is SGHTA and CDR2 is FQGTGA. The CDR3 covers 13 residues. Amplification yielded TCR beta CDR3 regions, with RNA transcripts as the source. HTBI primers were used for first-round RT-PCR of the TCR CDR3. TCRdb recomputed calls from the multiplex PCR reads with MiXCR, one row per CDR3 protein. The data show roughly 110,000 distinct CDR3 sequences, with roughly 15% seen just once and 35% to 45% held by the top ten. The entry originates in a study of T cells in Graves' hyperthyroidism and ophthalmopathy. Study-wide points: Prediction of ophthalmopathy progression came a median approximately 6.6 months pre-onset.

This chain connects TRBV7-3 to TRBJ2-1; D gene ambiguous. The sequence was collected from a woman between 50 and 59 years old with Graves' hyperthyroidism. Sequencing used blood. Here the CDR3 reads CASSLNGLNEQFF. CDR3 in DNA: TGTGCCAGCAGCTTAAATGGGCTCAATGAGCAGTTCTTC.